These 7 T cell receptor beta chains were all obtained from the same sample, sequenced in a study of blood T cell repertoires in COVID-19. TCRdb's copy holds only in-frame clones and misses some; the assay was immunoSEQ multiplex PCR. The sample consists of 180,000 or so clones, around four fifths of them appearing once. Sequenced sample: peripheral blood. All receptors derive from a woman in her 70s with COVID-19, enrolled during active disease.

This chain links TRBV30 with TRBJ1-2, with TRBD1 matching over 10 bases. This CDR3 is built from 16 residues. The germline V gene has CDR1 GTSNPN and CDR2 SVGIG (reference sequence). Trimming cost V 0 bases and J 7 bases; bases outside gene matches: 11. The CDR3 is CAWSVRGDRGRVGYTF. In DNA form, the CDR3 reads TGTGCCTGGAGTGTACGGGGAGACAGGGGGCGGGTTGGCTACACCTTC.

This rearrangement joins TRBV7-3 to TRBJ2-1, with 7 bases matching TRBD2. V shed 1 base, J shed 4 bases, and the junction held 4 bases outside the gene matches. Per germline, CDR1 SGHTA and CDR2 FQGTGA. The CDR3 contains 15 residues. CDR3: CASSLMVSGYNEQFF. The CDR3 DNA follows: TGTGCCAGCAGCTTAATGGTTAGCGGGTACAATGAGCAGTTCTTC.

V and J are TRBV30 and TRBJ1-5, with 7 positions matching TRBD1. This CDR3 contains 15 residues. The V gene's germline CDR1 is GTSNPN and CDR2 SVGIG (reference sequence). The V segment lost 1 base and the J segment 4 bases; nucleotides outside the gene matches: 7. The CDR3 coding sequence is TGTGCCTGGAGTGGGGTAGGGGGCGGTAATCAGCCCCAGCATTTT. Translated, it gives CAWSGVGGGNQPQHF. The variable domain in full, completed from reference TRBV30 and TRBJ1-5, reads SQTIHQWPATLVQPVGSPLSLECTVEGTSNPNLYWYRQAAGRGLQLLFYSVGIGQISSEVPQNLSASRPQDRQFILSSKKLLLSDSGFYLCAWSGVGGGNQPQHFGDGTRLSIL.

The V call is TRBV7-3, the J call TRBJ2-5, with 7 bases lining up with TRBD1. Unmatched junction bases numbered 7, after V lost 5 bases and J lost 1 base. The germline V gene has CDR1 SGHTA and CDR2 FQGTGA. The CDR3 is 15 residues long. The CDR3 DNA reads TGTGCCAGCAGCCCGCGGACAGGCCGCCAAGAGACCCAGTACTTC. It encodes CASSPRTGRQETQYF.

V and J are TRBV28 and TRBJ2-6; D ambiguous. The CDR3 spans 15 residues. Trimming removed 10 bases at V and 0 bases at J, with 13 bases between. The V gene's germline CDR1 is MDHEN and CDR2 SYDVKM. Written as DNA, the CDR3 is TGTGCCACGGCCAGGTTTTCCTCTGGGGCCAACGTCCTGACTTTC. Residues: CATARFSSGANVLTF.

This clone came up once. This chain connects TRBV6-5 to TRBJ1-1, with unresolved D. This CDR3 is 12 amino acids long. The V end lost 5 bases, the J end lost 1 base, and 5 bases lay between the germline ends. Germline V gene lookup returns CDR1 MNHEY and CDR2 SVGAGI. In DNA, the CDR3 is TGTGCCAGCAGTCCCTCGAACACTGAAGCTTTCTTT. Amino acids: CASSPSNTEAFF.

The V call is TRBV6-1, the J call TRBJ2-7; 9 bases are a match to TRBD2. J gave up 7 bases and V 2 bases, and 6 bases lay outside the gene matches. CDR3 length: 14 residues. The germline CDR1 and CDR2 sequences are MNHNS and SASEGT. The CDR3 nucleotides are TGTGCCAGCAGTGAACCCGGACTAGCGCGTGAGCAGTACTTC. As protein: CASSEPGLAREQYF.